This is a list of T cell receptor beta chains from one sample in a study of blood T cell repertoires in COVID-19. Produced via immunoSEQ multiplex PCR; TCRdb's table is partial and in-frame only. The sample carries about 280,000 clones, roughly four fifths recorded once. The sample was PBMCs or T cells enriched from blood (not recorded which). These TCRs come from a man between 40 and 49 years old who had been exposed to COVID-19. The CDR3 runs from the conserved cysteine through the conserved F or W. D genes are given only for firm matches. Rows give clone size only sometimes, using once, few, many, or a class for an expanded clone.

clone_size j_call v_call d_call cdr3_aa cdr3_nt
- TRBJ1-1 TRBV16 - CASSQWDYRRYTEAFF TGTGCCAGCAGCCAATGGGACTACAGGAGGTACACTGAAGCTTTCTTT
- TRBJ2-1 TRBV30 TRBD2 CAWSFRLAVSSYNEQFF TGTGCCTGGAGTTTCCGGCTAGCGGTTAGCTCCTACAATGAGCAGTTCTTC
- TRBJ2-1 TRBV29-1 - CSVLWASSSYNEQFF TGCAGCGTTCTTTGGGCTAGCAGCTCCTACAATGAGCAGTTCTTC
- TRBJ2-3 TRBV6-2/TRBV6-3 TRBD2 CASSLAATDTQYF TGTGCCAGCAGTCTAGCGGCCACAGATACGCAGTATTTT
- TRBJ2-7 TRBV5-1 TRBD2 CASSFGTSGSSYEQYF TGCGCCAGCAGCTTCGGGACTAGCGGGTCCTCCTACGAGCAGTACTTC
once TRBJ2-7 TRBV3-1/TRBV3-2 TRBD1 CASSQANRGPYEQYF TGTGCCAGCAGCCAAGCTAACAGGGGTCCCTACGAGCAGTACTTC
- TRBJ1-4 TRBV9 - CASSVDQGNEKLFF TGTGCCAGCAGCGTAGATCAGGGTAATGAAAAACTGTTTTTT
- TRBJ2-1 TRBV6-5 TRBD1 CASSYGTGECEQFF TGTGCCAGCAGTTACGGGACAGGGGAGTGTGAGCAGTTCTTC
- TRBJ2-7 TRBV10-2 TRBD1 CASRDRASYEQYF TGCGCCAGCAGGGACAGGGCTAGCTACGAGCAGTACTTC
- TRBJ1-2 TRBV5-4 - CASSAGSRADGYTF TGTGCCAGCAGCGCAGGGTCCCGGGCGGATGGCTACACCTTC
- TRBJ1-2 TRBV9 - CASSVGGGDYGYTF TGTGCCAGCAGCGTAGGCGGAGGCGACTATGGCTACACCTTC
- TRBJ2-3 TRBV7-3 - CASSAAFHGTDTQYF TGTGCCAGCAGCGCGGCATTCCACGGCACAGATACGCAGTATTTT
few TRBJ1-1 TRBV20-1 - CSARDWPEAFF TGCAGTGCTAGAGATTGGCCTGAAGCTTTCTTT
- TRBJ1-3 TRBV6-1 - CASSERVLHAGNTIYF TGTGCCAGCAGTGAACGGGTTTTGCACGCTGGAAACACCATATATTTT
- TRBJ1-5 TRBV2 - CASSDGQPQHF TGTGCCAGCAGTGACGGTCAGCCCCAGCATTTT
few TRBJ2-7 TRBV19 - CASSKRAELGSYEQYF TGTGCCAGTAGTAAGAGGGCGGAGCTTGGATCCTACGAGCAGTACTTC